This T cell receptor beta chain appears in the sequencing data of a study of OX40 agonist ivuxolimab in advanced cancers. The table came from immunoSEQ multiplex PCR; TCRdb's copy has only in-frame clones and leaves some out. The profile shows fewer than 40,000 clones, roughly 84% of them singletons. This CDR3 is 15 amino acids long. The V end was cut by 7 bases, the J end by 2 bases, with 17 bases between. Germline loops: CDR1 SQVTM, CDR2 ANQGSEA. The chain recombines TRBV29-1 with TRBJ2-2; D perhaps matches TRBD1 (6 bases). The clonotype originates from an adult with an advanced solid tumor such as melanoma, head and neck, liver or kidney cancer. Sequenced material: CD4+ or CD8+ T cells sorted from blood, taken in a trial of the OX40 agonist ivuxolimab. The DNA for the CDR3 is TGCAGCGGGGCCCTGTTGGGACATAACACCGGGGAGCTGTTTTTT. Its translation is CSGALLGHNTGELFF.